A selection of T cell receptor beta chains follows, all from one sample in a study of T-cell memory formation after mild COVID-19. TCRdb re-called the 5' RACE reads with MiXCR, one entry per CDR3 protein. The profile shows about 360,000 distinct CDR3 sequences, approximately 14% of them singletons. The specimen was PBMCs or a T cell subset sorted from them (not recorded which). The receptors shown here come from a man between 18 and 29 years old who had mild COVID-19 (a few samples of this study predate the infection). Cell type and time point are not known. Each CDR3 is given with its conserved first and last residue. D genes are given only for firm matches. A clone size is listed for some rows: how often the clone was seen (once, few, many), or a class if it is expanded.

J: TRBJ2-6; D: -; size: few; V: TRBV6-5; CDR3: CASSYGRSVVNVLTF; DNA: TGTGCCAGCAGTTACGGGAGGAGCGTTGTCAACGTCCTGACTTTC
J: TRBJ2-5; D: -; size: -; V: TRBV9; CDR3: CASSVVHQETQYF; DNA: TGTGCCAGCAGCGTAGTTCACCAAGAGACCCAGTACTTC
J: TRBJ2-3; D: -; size: -; V: TRBV6-6; CDR3: CASSSLGDTQYF; DNA: TGTGCCAGCAGTAGCCTAGGGGATACGCAGTATTTT
J: TRBJ2-1; D: -; size: many; V: TRBV4-3; CDR3: CASSTSWLDNEQFF; DNA: TGCGCCAGCAGTACTAGCTGGTTGGACAATGAGCAGTTCTTC
J: TRBJ1-5; D: TRBD1; size: many; V: TRBV7-6; CDR3: CASSPAGTGKNQPQHF; DNA: TGTGCCAGCAGCCCTGCGGGGACAGGAAAGAATCAGCCCCAGCATTTT
J: TRBJ1-3; D: -; size: -; V: TRBV6-1; CDR3: CASSDRGIWGNTIYF; DNA: TGTGCCAGCAGTGATCGGGGTATTTGGGGAAACACCATATATTTT
J: TRBJ1-5; D: -; size: -; V: TRBV5-5; CDR3: CASSPGVNQPQHF; DNA: TGTGCCAGCAGCCCAGGGGTCAATCAGCCCCAGCATTTT
J: TRBJ1-1; D: -; size: -; V: TRBV7-2; CDR3: CASSFRGYTEAFF; DNA: TGTGCCAGCAGCTTTAGGGGGTACACTGAAGCTTTCTTT
J: TRBJ2-5; D: TRBD2; size: few; V: TRBV4-2; CDR3: CASRLAGLQETQYF; DNA: TGTGCCAGCCGACTAGCGGGGCTACAAGAGACCCAGTACTTC
J: TRBJ1-1; D: -; size: -; V: TRBV29-1; CDR3: CSVGSGTEAFF; DNA: TGCAGCGTTGGATCGGGGACTGAAGCTTTCTTT
J: TRBJ2-1; D: -; size: -; V: TRBV5-6; CDR3: CASSLRRSPRYEQFF; DNA: TGTGCCAGCAGCTTGAGAAGGTCCCCTCGGTATGAGCAGTTCTTC
J: TRBJ2-7; D: -; size: few; V: TRBV27; CDR3: CASSLQRDYEQYF; DNA: TGTGCCAGCAGTTTACAGCGAGACTACGAGCAGTACTTC
J: TRBJ2-2; D: TRBD1; size: -; V: TRBV15; CDR3: CATSRPGQGRSGELFF; DNA: TGTGCCACCAGCAGACCCGGACAGGGGAGGTCCGGGGAGCTGTTTTTT
J: TRBJ1-1; D: -; size: -; V: TRBV6-5; CDR3: CASSESDTGNTEAFF; DNA: TGTGCCAGCAGTGAATCGGACACGGGGAACACTGAAGCTTTCTTT
J: TRBJ1-1; D: -; size: -; V: TRBV20-1; CDR3: CSASDPTKFGTEAFF; DNA: TGCAGTGCTAGTGATCCGACTAAGTTTGGCACTGAAGCTTTCTTT